This paragraph reports one T cell receptor (beta chain). Trimming left V 1 base short and J 7 bases short, with 4 bases between. CDR1 is MGHDK and CDR2 is SYGVNS in the germline V gene. This CDR3 is 11 amino acids long. Reverse transcription of roughly 0.5 to 1 ug RNA used random hexamers. TCRdb reprocessed the immunoSEQ multiplex PCR reads via MiXCR and lists one record per CDR3 protein. The table lists some 150,000 distinct CDR3 sequences, about 94% of them singletons. The data are from a study of CD8 T cells in Susac syndrome. This chain uses TRBV25-1 with TRBJ1-2; D remains unclear. The sample was CD8+ T cells from PBMCs. The source is a human donor with multiple sclerosis. The CDR3 loop is CASSESIGYTF. The CDR3 nucleotides read TGTGCCAGCAGTGAATCCATTGGCTACACCTTC.